The 32 T cell receptor beta chains below all came from one sample that was sequenced in a study of persistence of HIV-infected CD4 T cells. This was the immunoSEQ version 4 assay in survey mode. Only in-frame clones appear in the TCRdb table, and some are missing; sequencing was by immunoSEQ multiplex PCR. The sample holds tens of thousands of clones; less than 90% are singletons and the top ten take approximately 0.45%. Which antigens these TCRs recognize remains unknown. Nonspecific anti-CD3/anti-CD28 bead stimulation represents the broad CD4+ T cell repertoire. Sorting of responding CD4+ T cells relied on upregulated CD40 ligand together with CD69. Sample: CD4+ T cells sorted from PBMCs after roughly 17-hour stimulation, taken from a patient who received antiretroviral therapy. The receptors were gathered from an adult woman with HIV who was CMV-seropositive.

V gene TRBV3-1 (or the pseudogene TRBV3-2) combines with J gene TRBJ2-5; D tentatively reads TRBD1 or TRBD2 (7 bases each). Germline CDR1 reads LGHDT; CDR2 reads YNNKEL (reference sequence). Trimming shortened V by 9 bases and J by 4 bases, and 18 bases separated the two germline ends. This CDR3 region has 14 residues. The CDR3 nucleotides are TGTGCCAGTTGCTCCAGGGGGGGGCGAGAGACCCAGTACTTC. Translating gives CASCSRGGRETQYF.

The chain carries TRBV5-4 and TRBJ1-2, with D tentatively TRBD1 (5 bases). The CDR3 runs 15 residues. V lost 2 bases and J lost 5, with 16 bases in between. The V gene's germline CDR1 is SGHNT and CDR2 YYREEE (reference sequence). The CDR3 loop is CASSFLRDAGYGYTF. As DNA, the CDR3 is TGTGCCAGCAGCTTTCTCCGGGACGCAGGTTATGGCTACACCTTC.

The rearrangement links TRBV27 to TRBJ2-7, with 12 bases that match TRBD1. Germline CDR1 MNHEY, CDR2 SMNVEV (reference sequence). Trimming took 4 bases from V and 6 from J; bases not matched to a gene: 7. This CDR3 has 15 residues. The CDR3 coding sequence is TGTGCCAGCAGTTCGGGGGGACAGGGGGCTGGCGAGCAGTACTTC. Translated: CASSSGGQGAGEQYF.

V gene TRBV12-3 or TRBV12-4 combines with J gene TRBJ2-7; D gene uncertain. The CDR3 has 9 amino acids. V gave up 8 bases and J gave up 11 bases, with 10 bases separating them. CDR3 amino acids: CASRSPEYF. CDR3 nucleotides: TGTGCCAGCCGGTCACCAGAGTACTTC.

This chain connects TRBV5-1 to TRBJ2-1, with a possible D match to TRBD1 (6 bases). This CDR3 has 15 amino acids. The germline V gene has CDR1 SGHRS and CDR2 YFSETQ. Trimming pared 3 bases from V and 2 bases from J, leaving 12 bases between. The CDR3 sequence: CASSSDSGPYNEQFF. The CDR3 region has the DNA TGCGCCAGCAGCTCGGACAGTGGGCCCTACAATGAGCAGTTCTTC.

The chain combines TRBV6-2 or TRBV6-3 with TRBJ2-6; TRBD1 matches 10 bases. The J segment lost 1 base and the V segment lost 6 bases, leaving 9 bases of the junction unmatched. Looked up from germline, CDR1 is MNHEY and CDR2 is SVGEGT. The CDR3 runs 18 residues. The DNA for the CDR3 is TGTGCCAGCAGATACCCCGGGACAGGGGTTTCTGGGGCCAACGTCCTGACTTTC. This codes for CASRYPGTGVSGANVLTF.

The V and J genes are TRBV19 and TRBJ1-2; D unresolved. Trimming stripped 0 bases from V and 4 bases from J, with 12 bases between. Germline V gives CDR1 LNHDA, CDR2 SQIVND (reference sequence). The CDR3 runs to 15 residues. The CDR3 DNA follows: TGTGCCAGTAGTATAGACTGGGAACCCCGCTATGGCTACACCTTC. Protein sequence: CASSIDWEPRYGYTF.

This chain connects TRBV5-6 to TRBJ1-3; D not resolved. Germline CDR1 and CDR2: SGHDT and YYEEEE. The V gene lost 0 bases and the J gene lost 1 base, with 14 bases spanning the gap. CDR3 size: 17 residues. The CDR3 loop is CASSLAPAVLSGNTIYF. CDR3 DNA: TGTGCCAGCAGCTTGGCCCCCGCCGTCCTATCTGGAAACACCATATATTTT.

The table lists this clone with a count of one. The chain links TRBV12-3 or TRBV12-4 to TRBJ1-6; no reliable D call. The V gene lost 6 bases and the J gene lost 14 bases, with 14 bases spanning the gap. This CDR3 contains 12 residues. CDR3 sequence: CASRRGPSSLHF. CDR3 bases: TGTGCCAGCAGGCGGGGTCCGTCCTCCCTCCACTTT.

This chain connects TRBV2 to TRBJ1-6; D gene uncertain. The CDR3 covers 20 residues. Germline V CDR1 and CDR2: SNHLY, FYNNEI. Trimming left V 4 bases short and J 0 bases short, with 22 bases between. CDR3 sequence (DNA): TGTGCCAGCAGTGGACTCCGAGACGCTCCATCGAGCTCCTATAATTCACCCCTCCACTTT. As protein: CASSGLRDAPSSSYNSPLHF.

The chain links TRBV7-3 to TRBJ2-5; D ambiguous. Germline CDR1 SGHTA, CDR2 FQGTGA. The germline V and J ends were trimmed by 5 bases and 3 bases, with 16 bases remaining between them. CDR3 length equals 15 residues. CDR3 sequence reads: CASSLTGLPEETQYF. The CDR3 nucleotides read TGTGCCAGCAGCCTCACCGGCTTGCCTGAAGAGACCCAGTACTTC.

The V and J genes are TRBV3-1 (or the pseudogene TRBV3-2) and TRBJ1-4; 10 bases match TRBD1. Germline V CDR1 and CDR2: LGHDT, YNNKEL (reference sequence). This CDR3 spans 11 amino acids. V shed 8 bases and J 15 bases; nucleotides not matched to a gene: 6. CDR3 DNA sequence: TGTGCCAGCGGACGGACAGGGGGATTGTTTTTT. Translated, it gives CASGRTGGLFF.

V usage is TRBV5-1 and J usage is TRBJ2-2, with 7 nucleotides matching TRBD2. Germline CDR1 reads SGHRS; CDR2 reads YFSETQ. V was clipped by 4 bases and J by 0 bases; unmatched bases: 15. The CDR3 has 19 residues. DNA for the CDR3: TGCGCCAGCAGCCCCCTTGGGCGGGGGACCCTCGCGAACACCGGGGAGCTGTTTTTT. Translation gives CASSPLGRGTLANTGELFF.

The chain has TRBV18 and TRBJ2-3; a possible D gene is TRBD1 (6 bases). With 3 bases removed from V and 1 base from J, the gap between germline ends came to 17 bases. This CDR3 is built from 17 residues. CDR1 and CDR2 (germline): KGHSH, LQKENI. The CDR3 DNA reads as TGTGCCAGCTCACCGGAACAGGGATTGGGGGGCACAGATACGCAGTATTTT. It yields the protein CASSPEQGLGGTDTQYF. The complete variable domain, with remaining parts taken from reference TRBV18 and TRBJ2-3, reads NAGVMQNPRHLVRRRGQEARLRCSPMKGHSHVYWYRQLPEEGLKFMVYLQKENIIDESGMPKERFSAEFPKEGPSILRIQQVVRGDSAAYFCASSPEQGLGGTDTQYFGPGTRLTVL.

The chain couples TRBV20-1 to TRBJ1-2; 7 positions match TRBD1. Germline values: CDR1 DFQATT, CDR2 SNEGSKA (reference sequence). The CDR3 runs to 11 residues. V was pared by 5 bases and J by 6 bases, with 3 bases of the junction left unmatched. Here the CDR3 DNA reads TGCAGTGCTGAAACAGGGGATGGCTACACCTTC. Protein: CSAETGDGYTF.

The chain couples TRBV9 to TRBJ2-3, with D perhaps given as TRBD1 or TRBD2 (5 bases each). V shed 4 bases and J shed 3 bases, with 9 bases lying between them. The CDR3 length is 13 residues. The V gene's germline CDR1 is SGDLS and CDR2 YYNGEE. The CDR3 region has the DNA TGTGCCAGCAGCCCGAGGGGAACAGATACGCAGTATTTT. Residues: CASSPRGTDTQYF.

The rearrangement uses TRBV5-6 and TRBJ2-7, with 7 positions matching TRBD1. CDR3 length: 14 residues. J gave up 6 bases and V 3 bases, and 9 bases lay outside the gene matches. Germline V gene data show CDR1 as SGHDT and CDR2 as YYEEEE. CDR3 sequence: CASSSRDSRGEQYF. DNA of the CDR3: TGTGCCAGCAGCTCTCGGGACAGTCGGGGCGAGCAGTACTTC.

The V gene is TRBV29-1, the J gene TRBJ1-2; 9 bases match TRBD1. The CDR3 consists of 12 residues. The V segment lost 8 bases and the J segment 3 bases; nucleotides outside the gene matches: 4. Germline V gene sequence: CDR1 SQVTM, CDR2 ANQGSEA. The CDR3 sequence is CSTRTGDYGYTF. CDR3 sequence (DNA): TGCAGCACCCGGACAGGGGACTATGGCTACACCTTC.

The chain recombines TRBV19 with TRBJ1-5; possibly TRBD1 for D (5 bases). CDR3 length: 13 amino acids. V gave up 4 bases and J gave up 3 bases, with 7 bases separating them. The V gene's germline CDR1 is LNHDA and CDR2 SQIVND (reference sequence). This chain's CDR3 is CASSKDTNQPQHF. In DNA form, the CDR3 reads TGTGCCAGTAGTAAGGACACCAATCAGCCCCAGCATTTT.

This rearrangement joins TRBV4-1 to TRBJ2-3; 7 bases align to TRBD1. The V and J ends lost 2 bases and 2 bases, in that order; junction bases with no gene match: 4. This CDR3 contains 15 residues. Germline V lookup: CDR1 MGHRA, CDR2 YSYEKL. CDR3 nucleotides: TGCGCCAGCAGCCAACTGGGACAGATCACAGATACGCAGTATTTT. Translation gives CASSQLGQITDTQYF.

The chain carries TRBV29-1 and TRBJ2-5, with a possible D match to TRBD2 (7 bases). The V gene's germline CDR1 is SQVTM and CDR2 ANQGSEA. V was trimmed by 1 base and J by 6 bases, leaving 15 bases between them. The CDR3 is 14 residues long. The CDR3 DNA reads TGCAGCGTTGAAGGGACAGTCAGCGGGAAGACCCAGTACTTC. This sequence encodes CSVEGTVSGKTQYF.

This chain uses TRBV5-1 with TRBJ1-1; D not certain. The CDR3 extends over 17 amino acids. V was pared by 0 bases and J by 3 bases, with 18 bases between. Germline V lookup: CDR1 SGHRS, CDR2 YFSETQ. CDR3 nucleotide sequence: TGCGCCAGCAGCTTGGGGGTTAAGTTAGGAAACTACACTGAAGCTTTCTTT. This translates into CASSLGVKLGNYTEAFF.

This clone was seen only a few times. This chain links TRBV19 with TRBJ2-7; 8 bases line up with TRBD1. The length of the CDR3 is 15 residues. The ends lost 5 bases at V and 2 bases at J; junction bases unmatched: 8. Per germline, CDR1 LNHDA and CDR2 SQIVND (reference sequence). The CDR3 region is CASSHRTGSPYEQYF. The CDR3 DNA reads TGTGCCAGTAGTCACCGGACAGGGTCCCCCTACGAGCAGTACTTC.

The rearrangement uses TRBV10-3 and TRBJ2-6; D remains ambiguous. The CDR3 runs to 17 residues. Germline V gene data show CDR1 as ENHRY and CDR2 as SYGVKD. V was shortened by 1 base and J by 1 base, with 11 bases between the two germline ends. DNA for the CDR3: TGTGCCATCAGTGAGTGGGCGCCATCTTCTGGGGCCAACGTCCTGACTTTC. Residues: CAISEWAPSSGANVLTF.

This rearrangement joins TRBV3-1 (or the pseudogene TRBV3-2) to TRBJ1-2; D is ambiguous. The ends were cut back, 0 bases at V and 7 bases at J, with 15 bases in the middle. In germline, CDR1 is LGHDT, CDR2 YNNKEL (reference sequence). The length of the CDR3 is 15 residues. The CDR3 here is CASSQDLAEARGYTF. The DNA of the CDR3 is TGTGCCAGCAGCCAAGATCTTGCCGAAGCCCGTGGCTACACCTTC.

The V and J genes are TRBV7-3 and TRBJ2-1; the match to TRBD2 covers 7 bases. The J segment lost 2 bases and the V segment lost 5 bases, leaving 6 bases of the junction unmatched. There are 15 residues in the CDR3. From germline, CDR1 is SGHTA and CDR2 FQGTGA. The CDR3: CASSPTSSTYNEQFF. For the CDR3, the DNA is TGTGCCAGCAGCCCGACTAGCAGCACCTACAATGAGCAGTTCTTC.

V gene TRBV18 combines with J gene TRBJ2-1; unclear D gene. The CDR3 spans 17 residues. Deletions cut 5 bases from V and 9 bases from J, with 26 bases between. The V gene's germline CDR1 is KGHSH and CDR2 LQKENI. Here the CDR3 DNA reads TGTGCCAGCTCAGAAAGGCACGGCACAACTGCATATGGTGAGCAGTTCTTC. Amino acid sequence: CASSERHGTTAYGEQFF.

This chain uses TRBV12-5 with TRBJ2-3; perhaps TRBD1 as D (5 bases). The CDR3 extends over 18 amino acids. V gave up 0 bases and J gave up 2 bases, with 18 bases separating them. CDR1 is LGHNT, CDR2 FRNRAP, per germline. This CDR3 reads CASGLVQVGPGNTDTQYF. CDR3 sequence (DNA): TGTGCTAGTGGTTTGGTACAGGTGGGGCCAGGGAACACAGATACGCAGTATTTT.

The chain employs TRBV5-6 and TRBJ2-1; 8 bases agree with TRBD2. J was trimmed by 5 bases and V by 7 bases; bases with no gene match: 8. Germline V gene lookup returns CDR1 SGHDT and CDR2 YYEEEE. The CDR3 has 14 amino acids. In nucleotides, the CDR3 is TGTGCCAGCCTATCGGGGGGGGCAAACAATGAGCAGTTCTTC. This codes for CASLSGGANNEQFF.

This rearrangement joins TRBV27 to TRBJ2-1; a weak D match, TRBD2 (7 bases). The length of the CDR3 is 16 residues. The germline CDR1 and CDR2 sequences are MNHEY and SMNVEV (reference sequence). The V gene lost 6 bases and the J gene lost 0 bases, with 15 bases spanning the gap. CDR3 loop: CASRGGTPSSYNEQFF. In nucleotides, the CDR3 is TGTGCCAGCAGGGGGGGGACACCGAGCTCCTACAATGAGCAGTTCTTC.

The chain recombines TRBV24-1 with TRBJ1-2; D unresolved. V gave up 2 bases and J gave up 2 bases, with 8 bases separating them. The CDR3 covers 14 residues. Germline V lookup: CDR1 KGHDR, CDR2 SFDVKD. CDR3 region: CATSDSGRNYGYTF. The CDR3, as DNA: TGTGCCACCAGTGATTCGGGCCGAAACTATGGCTACACCTTC.

This clone was seen more than once but under ten times. The chain is built from TRBV6-2 or TRBV6-3 and TRBJ1-1, with TRBD1 matching over 8 bases. The V and J ends lost 2 bases and 1 base, in that order; junction bases with no gene match: 12. Germline V gene sequence: CDR1 MNHEY, CDR2 SVGEGT. CDR3 length: 18 residues. The CDR3 DNA reads as TGTGCCAGCAGTTACCGTGGTCCAGGGGGCTCGGGGAACACTGAAGCTTTCTTT. It is translated as CASSYRGPGGSGNTEAFF.